One sample yielded the 5 T cell receptor beta chains listed below, sequenced in a study of T cells in pancreatic ductal adenocarcinoma. No neoadjuvant therapy was given to the selected pancreatic ductal adenocarcinoma patients before their surgery. Sequencing was performed with immunoSEQ multiplex PCR; in TCRdb, only in-frame clones are kept and a portion is missing. This table holds roughly 8,800 clones, 60% to 80% found once. The sample was pancreatic tumor tissue. These receptors were taken from a human donor with pancreatic ductal adenocarcinoma.

A few counts support this clone. The chain joins TRBV28 to TRBJ2-1; 7 bases agree with TRBD2. The CDR3 has 14 residues. The trim removed 6 bases at V and 7 bases at J, leaving 9 bases unmatched. Germline CDR1 is MDHEN and CDR2 is SYDVKM. The CDR3 bases are TGTGCCAGCAGCCGCGGACTAGTAGTGAATGAGCAGTTCTTC. Translated: CASSRGLVVNEQFF.

The chain is built from TRBV9 and TRBJ1-2; 8 nucleotides match TRBD1. The germline CDR1 and CDR2 sequences are SGDLS and YYNGEE. V shed 0 bases, J shed 1 base, and the junction held 2 bases outside the gene matches. CDR3 length: 15 residues. The CDR3 bases are TGTGCCAGCAGCGTAGGGACAGGGAATAACTATGGCTACACCTTC. Protein: CASSVGTGNNYGYTF.

This clone has a handful of counts. The genes are TRBV7-9 and TRBJ2-1; possibly TRBD1 for D (5 bases). The V and J ends lost 5 bases and 0 bases respectively, with 14 bases between them. CDR3 length: 16 amino acids. Germline V gene sequence: CDR1 SEHNR, CDR2 FQNEAQ (reference sequence). Here the CDR3 DNA reads TGTGCCAGCAGCCACACAGGTTCGAGCTCCTACAATGAGCAGTTCTTC. This translates into CASSHTGSSSYNEQFF.

This chain joins TRBV7-9 and TRBJ1-3; the D gene is possibly TRBD1 (6 bases). V lost 4 bases and J lost 1, with 14 bases in between. CDR1 and CDR2 (germline): SEHNR, FQNEAQ (reference sequence). This CDR3 has 16 amino acids. CDR3: CASSWGQGQSGNTIYF. CDR3 nucleotide sequence: TGTGCCAGCAGCTGGGGGCAGGGCCAGTCTGGAAACACCATATATTTT.

V and J are TRBV30 and TRBJ2-3; D is unresolved. The CDR3 runs to 14 residues. V gave up 0 bases and J gave up 7 bases, with 14 bases separating them. Germline V gene lookup returns CDR1 GTSNPN and CDR2 SVGIG (reference sequence). This chain's CDR3 is CAWSVDLSSNTQYF. DNA of the CDR3: TGTGCCTGGAGTGTAGATCTTAGCTCTAATACGCAGTATTTT.